Sequencing of this T cell receptor beta chain was carried out in a study of T cell changes during pregnancy in multiple sclerosis. Generated by immunoSEQ multiplex PCR, the TCRdb table keeps only in-frame clones and is missing some. The data hold 83,000 or so clones, with 90% to 95% observed a single time. The trim removed 5 bases at V and 4 bases at J, leaving 1 base unmatched. This CDR3 is 13 amino acids long. Germline-derived CDR1 and CDR2 are MNHNY and SVGAGI (reference sequence). The rearrangement links TRBV6-6 to TRBJ2-5; 10 nucleotides line up with TRBD2. The origin of this receptor is a female donor in good health, enrolled as a control in a pregnancy study. The sample in question was peripheral blood, obtained after pregnancy. Here the CDR3 DNA reads TGTGCCAGCAGTAGGACTAGCGGAGAGACCCAGTACTTC. Its protein is CASSRTSGETQYF.